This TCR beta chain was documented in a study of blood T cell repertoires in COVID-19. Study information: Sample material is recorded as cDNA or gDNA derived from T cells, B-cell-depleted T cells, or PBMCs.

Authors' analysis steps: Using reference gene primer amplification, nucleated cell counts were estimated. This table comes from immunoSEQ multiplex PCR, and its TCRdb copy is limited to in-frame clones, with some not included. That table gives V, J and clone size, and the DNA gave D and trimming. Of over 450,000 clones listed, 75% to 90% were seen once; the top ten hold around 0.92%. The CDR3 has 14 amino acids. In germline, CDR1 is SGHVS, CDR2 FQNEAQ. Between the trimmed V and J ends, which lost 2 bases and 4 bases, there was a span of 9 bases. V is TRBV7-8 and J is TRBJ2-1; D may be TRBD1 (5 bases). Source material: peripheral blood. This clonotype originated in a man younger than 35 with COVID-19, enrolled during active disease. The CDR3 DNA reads TGTGCCAGCAGCTTAAGACAGTTATACAATGAGCAGTTCTTC. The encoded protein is CASSLRQLYNEQFF.